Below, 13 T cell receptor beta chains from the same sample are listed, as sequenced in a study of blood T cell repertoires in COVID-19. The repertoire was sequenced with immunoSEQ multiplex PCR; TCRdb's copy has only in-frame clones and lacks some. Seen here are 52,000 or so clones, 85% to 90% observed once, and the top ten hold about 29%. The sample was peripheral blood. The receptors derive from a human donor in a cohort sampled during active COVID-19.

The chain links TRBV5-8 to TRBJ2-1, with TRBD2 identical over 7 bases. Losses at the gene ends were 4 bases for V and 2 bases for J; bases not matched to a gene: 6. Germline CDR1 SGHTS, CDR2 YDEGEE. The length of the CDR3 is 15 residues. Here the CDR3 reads CASSLGLGAYNEQFF. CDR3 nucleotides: TGTGCCAGCAGCCTAGGACTAGGAGCCTACAATGAGCAGTTCTTC.

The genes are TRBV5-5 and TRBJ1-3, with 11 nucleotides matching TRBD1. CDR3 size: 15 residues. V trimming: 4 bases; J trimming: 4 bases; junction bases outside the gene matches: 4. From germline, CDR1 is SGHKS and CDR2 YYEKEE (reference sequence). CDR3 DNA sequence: TGTGCCAGCAGCAGGGACAGGGGGTTGGGAAACACCATATATTTT. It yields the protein CASSRDRGLGNTIYF.

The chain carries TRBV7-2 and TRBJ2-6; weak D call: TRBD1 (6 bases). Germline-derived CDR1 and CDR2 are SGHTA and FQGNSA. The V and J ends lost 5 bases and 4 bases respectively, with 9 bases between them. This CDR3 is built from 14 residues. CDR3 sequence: CASSTQGGANVLTF. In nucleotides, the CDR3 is TGTGCCAGCAGCACCCAGGGGGGGGCCAACGTCCTGACTTTC.

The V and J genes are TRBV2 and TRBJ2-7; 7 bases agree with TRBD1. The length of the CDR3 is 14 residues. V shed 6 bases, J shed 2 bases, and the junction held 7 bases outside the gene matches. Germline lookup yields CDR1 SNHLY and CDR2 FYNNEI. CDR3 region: CASSSGTEAYEQYV. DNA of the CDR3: TGTGCCAGCAGCTCCGGGACAGAAGCCTACGAGCAGTACGTC.

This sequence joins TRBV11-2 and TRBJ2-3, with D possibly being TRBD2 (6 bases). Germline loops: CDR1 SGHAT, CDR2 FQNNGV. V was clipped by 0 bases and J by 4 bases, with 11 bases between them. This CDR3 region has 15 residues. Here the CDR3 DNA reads TGTGCCAGCAGCTTAGATTTGGGGGAGGCAGATACGCAGTATTTT. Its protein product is CASSLDLGEADTQYF.

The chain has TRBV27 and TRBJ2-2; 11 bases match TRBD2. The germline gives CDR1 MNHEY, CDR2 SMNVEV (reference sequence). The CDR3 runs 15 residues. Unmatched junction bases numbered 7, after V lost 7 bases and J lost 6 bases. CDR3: CASTLLAGGAGELFF. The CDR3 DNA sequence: TGTGCCAGCACCCTTCTAGCGGGAGGAGCCGGGGAGCTGTTTTTT.

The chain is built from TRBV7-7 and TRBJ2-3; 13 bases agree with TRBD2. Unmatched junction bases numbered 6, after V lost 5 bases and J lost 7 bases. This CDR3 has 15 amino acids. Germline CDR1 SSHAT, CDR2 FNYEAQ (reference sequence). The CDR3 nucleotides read TGTGCCAGCAGCCCCGGGACTAGCGGGACGAATACGCAGTATTTT. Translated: CASSPGTSGTNTQYF.

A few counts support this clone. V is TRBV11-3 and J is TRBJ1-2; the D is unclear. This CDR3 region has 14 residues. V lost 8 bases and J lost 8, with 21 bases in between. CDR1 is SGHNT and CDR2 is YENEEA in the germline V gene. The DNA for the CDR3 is TGTGCCAGCGCCACGGGTGGTTCGACGCCCGGCTACACCTTC. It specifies CASATGGSTPGYTF. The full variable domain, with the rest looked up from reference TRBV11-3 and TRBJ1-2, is EAGVVQSPRYKIIEKKQPVAFWCNPISGHNTLYWYLQNLGQGPELLIRYENEEAVDDSQLPKDRFSAERLKGVDSTLKIQPAELGDSAVYLCASATGGSTPGYTFGSGTRLTVV.

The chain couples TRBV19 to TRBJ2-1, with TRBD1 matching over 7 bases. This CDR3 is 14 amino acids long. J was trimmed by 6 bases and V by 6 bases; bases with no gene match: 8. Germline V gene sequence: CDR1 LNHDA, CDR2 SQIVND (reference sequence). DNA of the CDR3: TGTGCCAGTAGAGACAGGGTGTCAGGCAATGAGCAGTTCTTC. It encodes CASRDRVSGNEQFF.

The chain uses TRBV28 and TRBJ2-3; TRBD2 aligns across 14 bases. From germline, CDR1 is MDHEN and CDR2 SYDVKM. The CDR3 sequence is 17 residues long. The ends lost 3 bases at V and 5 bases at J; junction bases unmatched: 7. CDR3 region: CASSLRLAGGPGDTQYF. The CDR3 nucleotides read TGTGCCAGCAGTTTGAGACTAGCGGGGGGGCCGGGAGATACGCAGTATTTT.

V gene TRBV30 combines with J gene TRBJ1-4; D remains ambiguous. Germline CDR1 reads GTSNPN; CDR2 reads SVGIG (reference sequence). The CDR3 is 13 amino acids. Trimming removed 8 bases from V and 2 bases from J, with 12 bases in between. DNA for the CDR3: TGTGCCACTGGAGGGAGGACTAATGAAAAACTGTTTTTT. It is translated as CATGGRTNEKLFF.

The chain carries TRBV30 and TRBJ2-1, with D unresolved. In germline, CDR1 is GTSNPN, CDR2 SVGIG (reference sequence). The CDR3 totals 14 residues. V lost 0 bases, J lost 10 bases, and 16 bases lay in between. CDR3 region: CAWSVSTASREQFF. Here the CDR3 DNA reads TGTGCCTGGAGTGTAAGTACAGCCTCAAGGGAGCAGTTCTTC.

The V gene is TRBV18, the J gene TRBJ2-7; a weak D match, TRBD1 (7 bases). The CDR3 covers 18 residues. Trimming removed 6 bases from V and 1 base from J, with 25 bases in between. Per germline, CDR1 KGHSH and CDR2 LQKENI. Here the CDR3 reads CASSLQGGGYRQSYEQYF. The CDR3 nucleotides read TGTGCCAGCTCCCTCCAGGGGGGTGGGTACCGTCAATCCTACGAGCAGTACTTC. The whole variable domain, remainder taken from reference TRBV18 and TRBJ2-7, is NAGVMQNPRHLVRRRGQEARLRCSPMKGHSHVYWYRQLPEEGLKFMVYLQKENIIDESGMPKERFSAEFPKEGPSILRIQQVVRGDSAAYFCASSLQGGGYRQSYEQYFGPGTRLTVT.